In its sample, the clone carrying this T cell receptor (beta chain) was seen many times. The target antigen is unknown. TCRdb reanalysed the reads using MiXCR and keeps one entry per CDR3 protein. The repertoire holds hundreds of thousands of distinct CDR3 sequences, with about 11% as singletons. The data are from a study of T cell repertoires in cytomegalovirus infection. Across the whole study: Indications of both CMV infection and matching HLA type were provided by public TCR beta signatures. Study results and caveats: The ex vivo response was dominated by HLA-C-restricted CMV-specific TCR beta clonotypes.

Germline V CDR1 and CDR2: SGHTA, FQGNSA. Between the trimmed V and J ends, which lost 1 base and 4 bases, there was a span of 11 bases. The CDR3 loop spans 15 amino acids. This chain links TRBV7-2 with TRBJ2-1; no clear D gene. The clonotype comes from a human donor in good health (CMV status not recorded). Some clones in this sample may be carry-over from other donors' samples. The sample was PBMCs. The CDR3 loop is CASSLGDARYNEQFF. The DNA of the CDR3 is TGTGCCAGCAGCTTAGGTGATGCTAGGTACAATGAGCAGTTCTTC.